This passage covers 3 T cell receptor beta chains from one sample sequenced in a study of T cells in Graves' hyperthyroidism and ophthalmopathy (dated by TCRdb to about 2019). Preparation of the library involved multiplex PCR. Sequencing was carried out with an Illumina HiSeq 2000. TCR beta CDR3 regions were amplified from RNA transcripts. The first round of RT-PCR for the TCR CDR3 was performed with the HTBI primer set and the Qiagen OneStep RT-PCR kit. The public reads were reprocessed in TCRdb via fastp at Q25 and MiXCR, keeping in-frame beta chains. Duplicate CDR3 protein sequences are folded into a single record with the most common DNA and genes. The sample data list about 760,000 distinct CDR3 sequences, and 35% of these were observed just once. Approximately 31% of the sample goes to the ten largest clones. What was sequenced was blood. The receptors stem from a woman aged 40 to 50 with Graves' hyperthyroidism.

A few counts support this clonotype. The rearrangement joins TRBV3-1 to TRBJ1-2; D call uncertain. The CDR3 runs to 16 residues. Deletions cut 5 bases from V and 6 bases from J, with 22 bases between. Germline V gives CDR1 LGHDT, CDR2 YNNKEL (reference sequence). The CDR3 region has the DNA TGTGCCAGCAGCTTAGACCACACAAGTAAACGGGATGGCTACACCTTC. Its protein product is CASSLDHTSKRDGYTF.

In DNA, the CDR3 is TGTGCCAGCAGACTGACAGGCATCAATCAGCCCCAGCATTTT. Its protein is CASRLTGINQPQHF. The chain joins TRBV7-3 to TRBJ1-5, with TRBD1 as a possible D gene (6 bases). The length of the CDR3 is 14 residues. Trimming pared 6 bases from V and 3 bases from J, leaving 12 bases between. CDR1 is SGHTA and CDR2 is FQGTGA in the germline V gene. Together with reference TRBV7-3 and TRBJ1-5, the CDR3 gives the full variable domain: GAGVSQTPSNKVTEKGKYVELRCDPISGHTALYWYRQSLGQGPEFLIYFQGTGAADDSGLPNDRFFAVRPEGSVSTLKIQRTERGDSAVYLCASRLTGINQPQHFGDGTRLSIL.

This clonotype was seen only a few times. The chain is built from TRBV19 and TRBJ2-7; 8 bases match TRBD1. The ends lost 3 bases at V and 8 bases at J; junction bases unmatched: 6. Germline CDR1 reads LNHDA; CDR2 reads SQIVND (reference sequence). The CDR3 runs to 13 residues. In DNA form, the CDR3 reads TGTGCCAGTAGTATTTCAGGGGGCCACCAGCAGTACTTC. Its protein product is CASSISGGHQQYF.